This T cell receptor (beta chain) was profiled in a study of T cell responses to AZD1222 COVID-19 vaccine. About the study: Second-dose recipients at about 4 or about 12 weeks were treated as one pooled group. Study findings and constraints: Elevations in Spike-specific TCR breadth and depth followed administration of two AZD1222 doses.

Of note for this clone: Its antigen remains unidentified.

Libraries were prepared by immunoSEQ multiplex PCR; TCRdb keeps only in-frame clonotypes and omits some of them. The sample holds some 120,000 clones, around 90% seen once. CDR1 and CDR2 from the germline V gene are SGHTA and FQGTGA. The CDR3 covers 18 residues. V was cut by 0 bases and J by 2 bases, with 20 bases left in between. Here the sequenced sample was peripheral blood, taken on day 0 of AZD1222 vaccination. This receptor was identified in an adult in good health. The chain links TRBV7-3 to TRBJ2-7; the D call may be TRBD1 or TRBD2 (5 bases each). CDR3 sequence reads: CASSLTGTEKRPPYEQYF. CDR3 sequence (DNA): TGTGCCAGCAGCTTAACCGGGACGGAGAAGAGACCACCCTACGAGCAGTACTTC. The full variable domain, with the rest looked up from reference TRBV7-3 and TRBJ2-7, is GAGVSQTPSNKVTEKGKYVELRCDPISGHTALYWYRQSLGQGPEFLIYFQGTGAADDSGLPNDRFFAVRPEGSVSTLKIQRTERGDSAVYLCASSLTGTEKRPPYEQYFGPGTRLTVT.